These T cell receptor beta chains were read from a single sample in a study of PD-L1 blockade in urothelial cancer. The method was immunoSEQ multiplex PCR; TCRdb's version includes in-frame clones alone and lacks a portion of them. The table includes around 40,000 clones, 85% to 90% detected once. Source: PBMCs, taken around atezolizumab (anti-PD-L1) treatment. These receptors all come from a man aged 60-69 years with urothelial cancer. CDR3s include the opening cysteine and the closing phenylalanine or tryptophan. The D gene is left open where the match is weak. Part of the rows lack a size; the others show once, few, many or a class for expanded clones.

d_gene: TRBD1; v_gene: TRBV2; j_gene: TRBJ2-5; abundance: -; CDR3aa: CASSAGQAGQGTQYF; CDR3nt: TGTGCCAGCAGTGCCGGACAGGCAGGTCAGGGGACCCAGTACTTC
d_gene: -; v_gene: TRBV11-1; j_gene: TRBJ1-2; abundance: -; CDR3aa: CASSLNRNYGYTF; CDR3nt: TGTGCCAGCAGCTTAAACAGGAACTATGGCTACACCTTC
d_gene: -; v_gene: TRBV27; j_gene: TRBJ1-3; abundance: -; CDR3aa: CASSFYAGNTIYF; CDR3nt: TGTGCCAGCAGTTTCTATGCGGGAAACACCATATATTTT
d_gene: -; v_gene: TRBV5-1; j_gene: TRBJ1-2; abundance: -; CDR3aa: CASSLASSVGYTF; CDR3nt: TGCGCCAGCAGCTTGGCGTCTTCGGTTGGCTACACCTTC
d_gene: TRBD1; v_gene: TRBV5-1; j_gene: TRBJ2-7; abundance: once; CDR3aa: CASSLVGTGGVHEQYF; CDR3nt: TGCGCCAGCAGCTTGGTCGGGACAGGAGGGGTCCACGAGCAGTACTTC
d_gene: -; v_gene: TRBV28; j_gene: TRBJ1-1; abundance: -; CDR3aa: CASSSPAGRTEAFF; CDR3nt: TGTGCCAGCAGTTCCCCTGCGGGGAGGACTGAAGCTTTCTTT
d_gene: -; v_gene: TRBV4-2; j_gene: TRBJ2-7; abundance: -; CDR3aa: CASSLGIGESYEQYF; CDR3nt: TGTGCCAGCAGCCTGGGGATCGGGGAGTCCTACGAGCAGTACTTC
d_gene: TRBD1; v_gene: TRBV5-1; j_gene: TRBJ2-7; abundance: -; CDR3aa: CASSLEGTGGREQYF; CDR3nt: TGCGCCAGCAGCTTGGAGGGGACAGGGGGTCGCGAGCAGTACTTC
d_gene: TRBD2; v_gene: TRBV27; j_gene: TRBJ2-7; abundance: -; CDR3aa: CASSHSSGDPSYEQYF; CDR3nt: TGTGCCAGCAGTCACTCTAGCGGGGACCCCTCCTACGAGCAGTACTTC
d_gene: -; v_gene: TRBV6-5; j_gene: TRBJ1-1; abundance: -; CDR3aa: CASSLRGAALEAFF; CDR3nt: TGTGCCAGCAGTCTTCGGGGGGCCGCCCTTGAAGCTTTCTTT
d_gene: -; v_gene: TRBV5-1; j_gene: TRBJ2-7; abundance: -; CDR3aa: CASSTGTSPKQYF; CDR3nt: TGCGCCAGCAGCACGGGGACATCCCCCAAGCAGTACTTC
d_gene: -; v_gene: TRBV5-1; j_gene: TRBJ2-6; abundance: -; CDR3aa: CASERGSGANVLTF; CDR3nt: TGCGCCAGCGAAAGGGGCTCTGGGGCCAACGTCCTGACTTTC
d_gene: -; v_gene: TRBV7-2; j_gene: TRBJ1-2; abundance: -; CDR3aa: CASSLRVTAPNYGYTF; CDR3nt: TGTGCCAGCAGCTTGAGGGTAACAGCCCCGAACTATGGCTACACCTTC
d_gene: -; v_gene: TRBV11-2; j_gene: TRBJ2-1; abundance: -; CDR3aa: CASSPGDRSSYNEQFF; CDR3nt: TGTGCCAGCAGCCCGGGTGACAGAAGCTCCTACAATGAGCAGTTCTTC
d_gene: -; v_gene: TRBV7-3; j_gene: TRBJ2-1; abundance: -; CDR3aa: CASSSGSEQFF; CDR3nt: TGTGCCAGCAGCTCTGGTAGTGAGCAGTTCTTC
d_gene: -; v_gene: TRBV6-5; j_gene: TRBJ1-1; abundance: -; CDR3aa: CASSYTLETEAFF; CDR3nt: TGTGCCAGCAGTTACACCTTGGAGACTGAAGCTTTCTTT
d_gene: TRBD1; v_gene: TRBV28; j_gene: TRBJ2-3; abundance: -; CDR3aa: CATSSGSRTGDTQYF; CDR3nt: TGTGCCACCTCTTCCGGGTCCAGGACAGGTGATACGCAGTATTTT
d_gene: -; v_gene: TRBV6-6; j_gene: TRBJ2-1; abundance: -; CDR3aa: CASSYSVSIEQFF; CDR3nt: TGTGCCAGCAGTTACTCTGTTTCTATAGAGCAGTTCTTC
d_gene: TRBD1; v_gene: TRBV18; j_gene: TRBJ2-7; abundance: -; CDR3aa: CASSPVRGSYEQYF; CDR3nt: TGTGCCAGCTCACCAGTCAGGGGGTCCTACGAGCAGTACTTC
d_gene: TRBD2; v_gene: TRBV7-6; j_gene: TRBJ2-1; abundance: -; CDR3aa: CASSGGLAGDNEQFF; CDR3nt: TGTGCCAGCAGCGGGGGACTAGCGGGGGACAATGAGCAGTTCTTC
d_gene: TRBD1; v_gene: TRBV19; j_gene: TRBJ2-7; abundance: -; CDR3aa: CASSPHPPGQSSYEQYF; CDR3nt: TGTGCCAGTAGTCCCCACCCCCCGGGACAGTCCTCCTACGAGCAGTACTTC
d_gene: TRBD2; v_gene: TRBV9; j_gene: TRBJ2-1; abundance: -; CDR3aa: CASSPGTSGGAINEQFF; CDR3nt: TGTGCCAGCAGCCCTGGGACTAGCGGGGGGGCGATCAATGAGCAGTTCTTC